Listed here is a single T cell receptor (beta chain). Its target is not known. This specimen belongs to a study of OX40 agonist ivuxolimab in advanced cancers. Turning to the study itself: Patients received ivuxolimab, an intravenous treatment, every 2 weeks at 0.01 to 10 mg/kg. Hepatocellular carcinoma, melanoma, renal cell or head and neck cancer was diagnosed in the dose-escalation patients. A mean age of approximately 60 years, range about 20 to 79, was recorded, and over 65% were male. General study findings and limits: Relative to CD4+ cells, CD8+ T cells on average had more expanded clones.

Trimming removed 0 bases at V and 4 bases at J, with 13 bases between. The CDR3 loop spans 15 amino acids. Germline V lookup: CDR1 SEHNR, CDR2 FQNEAQ (reference sequence). The method was immunoSEQ multiplex PCR; TCRdb's version includes in-frame clones alone and lacks a portion of them. The sample consists of about 72,000 clones, about 89% of them appearing once. The chain links TRBV7-9 to TRBJ2-7, with a tentative D call TRBD1 (5 bases). The sample in question was CD4+ or CD8+ T cells sorted from blood, obtained in a trial of the OX40 agonist ivuxolimab. The source of this sequence is an adult with an advanced solid tumor such as melanoma, head and neck, liver or kidney cancer. The CDR3 reads CASSLAGQAPYEQYF. The CDR3 DNA reads TGTGCCAGCAGCTTAGCGGGGCAGGCGCCATACGAGCAGTACTTC.